The 30 T cell receptor beta chains reported below all come from one sample, sequenced in a study of shared T cell receptors in the human thymus. The assay was immunoSEQ multiplex PCR, and TCRdb's table has in-frame clones only and misses some. The sample carries about 500,000 clones, around 82% recorded once. These records were also assigned to another study, of human thymus T cells.

The sequenced sample was thymocytes. These receptors all stem from a boy under three years old with a congenital heart defect.

The chain recombines TRBV19 with TRBJ1-5; 9 bases agree with TRBD1. Per germline, CDR1 LNHDA and CDR2 SQIVND (reference sequence). J lost 5 bases, V lost 11 bases, and 7 bases had no gene match. The length of the CDR3 is 13 residues. CDR3 DNA sequence: TGTGCCGTATCGGGACAGGGAGATCAGCCCCAGCATTTT. As protein: CAVSGQGDQPQHF.

The table lists this clone with a few counts. The chain combines TRBV7-2 with TRBJ1-3; a weak D match, TRBD1 (5 bases). This CDR3 comprises 19 residues. Germline CDR1 SGHTA, CDR2 FQGNSA. The ends were cut back, 4 bases at V and 0 bases at J, with 22 bases in the middle. Written as DNA, the CDR3 is TGTGCCAGCAGCTCCCGGAGGGACCCCCGACCGTTCTCTGGAAACACCATATATTTT. Protein: CASSSRRDPRPFSGNTIYF. The whole variable domain, filled in from reference TRBV7-2 and TRBJ1-3, reads GAGVSQSPSNKVTEKGKDVELRCDPISGHTALYWYRQSLGQGLEFLIYFQGNSAPDKSGLPSDRFSAERTGGSVSTLTIQRTQQEDSAVYLCASSSRRDPRPFSGNTIYFGEGSWLTVV.

In its sample, this clone was seen a few times. V and J are TRBV4-1 and TRBJ1-1; 9 positions match TRBD1. This CDR3 is 14 amino acids long. J lost 4 bases, V lost 7 bases, and 7 bases had no gene match. The germline V gene has CDR1 MGHRA and CDR2 YSYEKL. CDR3 in DNA: TGCGCCAGCACACAAAGGACAGGGGTCACTGAAGCTTTCTTT. It specifies CASTQRTGVTEAFF.

V is TRBV28 and J is TRBJ2-5; maybe TRBD2 (6 bases). The CDR3 is made up of 16 amino acids. V was shortened by 7 bases and J by 1 base, with 19 bases between the two germline ends. CDR1 and CDR2 (germline): MDHEN, SYDVKM. CDR3 residues: CASTGTDPNFQETQYF. DNA for the CDR3: TGTGCCAGCACCGGGACTGATCCTAATTTCCAAGAGACCCAGTACTTC.

This clone occurred a few times. The chain uses TRBV27 and TRBJ2-3; 10 bases agree with TRBD2. Germline CDR1 and CDR2: MNHEY and SMNVEV (reference sequence). V lost 3 bases, J lost 2 bases, and 8 bases stayed unmatched. The CDR3 has 17 residues. CDR3 sequence reads: CASSFPWTSGNTDTQYF. The CDR3 coding sequence is TGTGCCAGCAGTTTTCCTTGGACTAGCGGCAACACAGATACGCAGTATTTT.

V and J are TRBV5-1 and TRBJ2-7; 10 bases line up with TRBD2. There are 16 residues in the CDR3. Losses at the gene ends were 4 bases for V and 2 bases for J; bases not matched to a gene: 9. CDR1 SGHRS and CDR2 YFSETQ come from the germline V gene. The chain's CDR3 is CASSIPSGSPPYEQYF. The DNA of the CDR3 is TGCGCCAGCAGCATCCCTAGCGGGAGTCCCCCCTACGAGCAGTACTTC.

The chain employs TRBV30 and TRBJ2-5, with D possibly being TRBD2 (5 bases). Trimming pared 5 bases from V and 2 bases from J, leaving 9 bases between. The CDR3 runs 12 residues. Germline V gene data show CDR1 as GTSNPN and CDR2 as SVGIG (reference sequence). CDR3 in DNA: TGTGCCTGGGAAAGCGGACAAGAGACCCAGTACTTC. Translated: CAWESGQETQYF.

The chain uses TRBV23-1 and TRBJ2-7; D gene uncertain. TRBV23-1 is an ORF, and what it does is uncertain. The CDR3 totals 14 residues. The V and J ends lost 3 bases and 2 bases respectively, with 11 bases between them. The CDR3 region is CASSHCDKAYEQYF. The CDR3 region has the DNA TGCGCCAGCAGTCACTGTGACAAGGCCTACGAGCAGTACTTC.

V usage is TRBV6-5 and J usage is TRBJ2-5; 8 bases are a match to TRBD2. Germline V lookup: CDR1 MNHEY, CDR2 SVGAGI. The CDR3 has 15 residues. J gave up 3 bases and V 5 bases, and 8 bases lay outside the gene matches. DNA for the CDR3: TGTGCCAGCAGTCCCCTAGCGGGTAGAAAAGAGACCCAGTACTTC. Its protein is CASSPLAGRKETQYF.

In this sample, this clone turned up once. This chain uses TRBV30 with TRBJ2-7, with D unresolved. V lost 3 bases and J 6 bases, leaving 18 bases between the germline ends. Germline CDR1 reads GTSNPN; CDR2 reads SVGIG (reference sequence). The CDR3 loop spans 14 amino acids. The CDR3 bases are TGTGCCTGGAGACCGCGTAACCCCCGCGGCGAGCAGTACTTC. It specifies CAWRPRNPRGEQYF.

For this clone: One end of the junction is discordant with germline, which a read error may explain. V gene TRBV6-1 combines with J gene TRBJ2-5; maybe TRBD1 (6 bases). Germline V CDR1 and CDR2: MNHNS, SASEGT. This CDR3 has 17 amino acids. The CDR3 loop is CASSEEGNRQAVETQYF. The CDR3 nucleotides are TGTGCCAGCAGCGAAGAGGGGAACCGACAGGCGGTTGAGACCCAGTACTTC.

V is TRBV4-3 and J is TRBJ2-3; D remains unclear. The CDR3 covers 21 residues. The germline V gene has CDR1 LGHNA and CDR2 YSLEER. V lost 0 bases, J lost 0 bases, and 25 bases lay in between. CDR3 region: CASSQDRYPELRKTSTDTQYF. Here the CDR3 DNA reads TGCGCCAGCAGCCAAGATCGATACCCAGAACTAAGGAAGACTAGCACAGATACGCAGTATTTT.

The chain is built from TRBV4-1 and TRBJ2-2, with 12 bases aligning to TRBD2. In germline, CDR1 is MGHRA, CDR2 YSYEKL. The CDR3 runs to 21 residues. The junction had 12 bases not matched to a gene; V was cut back by 1 base and J by 0 bases. The CDR3 here is CASSQGGLPLAGGSNTGELFF. The CDR3, as DNA: TGCGCCAGCAGCCAAGGTGGCCTGCCACTAGCGGGAGGCTCGAACACCGGGGAGCTGTTTTTT.

In DNA form, the CDR3 reads TGTGCCAGCAGTTCTCCCGGGACTAGCGGACTAAATGAGCAGTTCTTC. It specifies CASSSPGTSGLNEQFF. The rearrangement joins TRBV27 to TRBJ2-1; TRBD2 matches 11 bases. The CDR3 runs to 16 residues. Germline lookup yields CDR1 MNHEY and CDR2 SMNVEV (reference sequence). The V and J ends lost 4 bases and 7 bases, in that order; junction bases with no gene match: 9.

This chain uses TRBV27 with TRBJ2-5, with D perhaps TRBD2 (6 bases). Near its end, the DNA agrees better with TRBJ2-7, so the J call may be wrong. CDR1 is MNHEY, CDR2 SMNVEV, per germline (reference sequence). This CDR3 spans 13 amino acids. DNA for the CDR3: TGTGCCAGCAAGGACTACGATTCCTACGAGCAGTACTTC. Encoded protein: CASKDYDSYEQYF.

This clone has just a few counts. The chain links TRBV6-1 to TRBJ2-1; 13 bases fit TRBD2. Losses at the gene ends were 1 base for V and 4 bases for J; bases not matched to a gene: 13. Germline assignment: CDR1 MNHNS and CDR2 SASEGT. The CDR3 runs 20 residues. The CDR3: CASSEGLWRTSGRRYNEQFF. CDR3 nucleotides: TGTGCCAGCAGTGAAGGGTTGTGGAGGACTAGCGGGAGAAGGTACAATGAGCAGTTCTTC.

This clone was counted a single time. The chain employs TRBV6-5 and TRBJ2-3; a weak D match, TRBD1 (8 bases). The germline V and J ends were trimmed by 2 bases and 3 bases, with 12 bases remaining between them. This CDR3 is 15 amino acids long. Looked up from germline, CDR1 is MNHEY and CDR2 is SVGAGI. The CDR3 loop is CASSYGQGGTDTQYF. CDR3 sequence (DNA): TGTGCCAGCAGTTACGGACAGGGAGGGACAGATACGCAGTATTTT.

The rearrangement links TRBV11-2 to TRBJ2-7; maybe TRBD1 (5 bases). V was shortened by 5 bases and J by 0 bases, with 8 bases between the two germline ends. The CDR3 consists of 13 residues. Germline V gene sequence: CDR1 SGHAT, CDR2 FQNNGV. The CDR3 region is CASSAGNSYEQYF. The CDR3 region has the DNA TGTGCCAGCAGCGCAGGGAACTCCTACGAGCAGTACTTC.

This clone was seen a few times. The chain links TRBV19 to TRBJ1-1; tentatively, D is TRBD1 (6 bases). This CDR3 region has 13 residues. Between the trimmed V and J ends, which lost 6 bases and 5 bases, there was a span of 13 bases. Germline CDR1 is LNHDA and CDR2 is SQIVND (reference sequence). The CDR3 loop is CASSKGGDTEAFF. The CDR3 DNA reads as TGTGCCAGTAGCAAGGGGGGGGATACTGAAGCTTTCTTT.

J is TRBJ2-7 and V is TRBV7-8; the match to TRBD2 covers 13 bases. V was pared by 5 bases and J by 5 bases, with 6 bases of the junction left unmatched. The CDR3 has 15 residues. The germline V gene encodes CDR1 SGHVS and CDR2 FQNEAQ. The CDR3 here is CASSLGTSGIHEQYF. CDR3 coding DNA: TGTGCCAGCAGCCTTGGGACTAGCGGGATCCACGAGCAGTACTTC.

This clone turned up a few times. The chain joins TRBV15 to TRBJ2-1; D is perhaps TRBD2 (7 bases). Germline V lookup: CDR1 LNHNV, CDR2 YYDKDF (reference sequence). V dropped 1 base and J dropped 8 bases, with 21 bases sitting between them. The CDR3 sequence is 17 residues long. The CDR3 region is CATSRGGTRGEGDEQFF. CDR3 bases: TGTGCCACCAGCAGAGGGGGGACAAGGGGGGAGGGGGATGAGCAGTTCTTC.

The chain recombines TRBV5-7 with TRBJ2-7, with D unclear. TRBV5-7 is identified as an open reading frame with a role that is uncertain. The CDR3 contains 12 residues. Deletions cut 10 bases from V and 5 bases from J, with 16 bases between. DNA of the CDR3: TGTGCCCCCTCGCAGATTCCCCACGAGCAGTACTTC. The encoded protein is CAPSQIPHEQYF.

V gene TRBV7-6 combines with J gene TRBJ2-5, with 7 bases matching TRBD2. The ends lost 4 bases at V and 7 bases at J; junction bases unmatched: 6. Germline V lookup: CDR1 SGHVS, CDR2 FNYEAQ. This CDR3 comprises 13 residues. CDR3 protein: CASSSGLKSTQYF. In DNA form, the CDR3 reads TGTGCCAGCAGCTCGGGACTAAAATCGACCCAGTACTTC. Full variable domain (missing parts from reference TRBV7-6 and TRBJ2-5): GAGVSQSPRYKVTKRGQDVALRCDPISGHVSLYWYRQALGQGPEFLTYFNYEAQQDKSGLPNDRFSAERPEGSISTLTIQRTEQRDSAMYRCASSSGLKSTQYFGPGTRLLVL.

J is TRBJ1-5 and V is TRBV7-9, with 9 bases matching TRBD1. This CDR3 spans 16 amino acids. CDR1 SEHNR and CDR2 FQNEAQ come from the germline V gene (reference sequence). V dropped 5 bases and J dropped 2; count of bases not matched to a gene: 7. CDR3 DNA: TGTGCCAGCAGCCCCTGGGACAGGGAAGGCAATCAGCCCCAGCATTTT. Translated: CASSPWDREGNQPQHF.

The chain couples TRBV13 to TRBJ2-2; 8 bases line up with TRBD2. V lost 5 bases and J lost 5; bases outside the gene matches: 10. This CDR3 is 16 amino acids long. CDR1 is PRHDT and CDR2 is FYEKMQ in the germline V gene (reference sequence). CDR3 DNA sequence: TGTGCCAGCAGCCTGCGGTTAGCGGGAAGGACCGGGGAGCTGTTTTTT. This gives the protein CASSLRLAGRTGELFF.

The V call is TRBV4-3, the J call TRBJ2-6; a possible D gene is TRBD1 (6 bases). Trimming cost V 2 bases and J 0 bases, with 20 bases left between them. There are 20 residues in the CDR3. Germline-derived CDR1 and CDR2 are LGHNA and YSLEER. As DNA, the CDR3 is TGCGCCAGCAGCCAACATTACAGGGCCCTTCTAAACTCTGGGGCCAACGTCCTGACTTTC. Translating it yields CASSQHYRALLNSGANVLTF.

The chain links TRBV7-8 to TRBJ1-2; TRBD1 might be the D (6 bases). Germline lookup yields CDR1 SGHVS and CDR2 FQNEAQ. V lost 6 bases, J lost 5 bases, and 19 bases lay in between. The CDR3 sequence is 15 residues long. The CDR3 protein is CASRFRQALWYGYTF. CDR3 in DNA: TGTGCCAGCAGATTCCGACAGGCGCTGTGGTATGGCTACACCTTC. The whole variable domain, remainder taken from reference TRBV7-8 and TRBJ1-2, is GAGVSQSPRYKVAKRGQDVALRCDPISGHVSLFWYQQALGQGPEFLTYFQNEAQLDKSGLPSDRFFAERPEGSVSTLKIQRTQQEDSAVYLCASRFRQALWYGYTFGSGTRLTVV.

The DNA of the CDR3 is TGCGCCAGCAGCCAAAGCCTGTGGCGGGAGCCCTACGAGCAGTACTTC. This sequence encodes CASSQSLWREPYEQYF. The genes are TRBV4-1 and TRBJ2-7; 7 bases fit TRBD2. The CDR3 covers 16 residues. CDR1 is MGHRA and CDR2 is YSYEKL in the germline V gene. The junction had 9 bases not matched to a gene; V was cut back by 2 bases and J by 2 bases.

The chain employs TRBV6-4 and TRBJ1-6; D is uncertain. The CDR3 is made up of 16 amino acids. CDR1 and CDR2 (germline): MRHNA, SNTAGT. With 0 bases removed from V and 5 bases from J, the gap between germline ends came to 11 bases. CDR3 bases: TGTGCCAGCAGTGACTCGAAGACACTCCATAATTCACCCCTCCACTTT. It translates to CASSDSKTLHNSPLHF.

This clone came up once. CDR3 region: CASRSGGYGYTF. Here the CDR3 DNA reads TGTGCCAGCAGATCAGGGGGTTATGGCTACACCTTC. The rearrangement links TRBV6-5 to TRBJ1-2; 7 positions match TRBD1. The CDR3 runs to 12 residues. The ends lost 6 bases at V and 5 bases at J; junction bases unmatched: 3. The V gene's germline CDR1 is MNHEY and CDR2 SVGAGI.